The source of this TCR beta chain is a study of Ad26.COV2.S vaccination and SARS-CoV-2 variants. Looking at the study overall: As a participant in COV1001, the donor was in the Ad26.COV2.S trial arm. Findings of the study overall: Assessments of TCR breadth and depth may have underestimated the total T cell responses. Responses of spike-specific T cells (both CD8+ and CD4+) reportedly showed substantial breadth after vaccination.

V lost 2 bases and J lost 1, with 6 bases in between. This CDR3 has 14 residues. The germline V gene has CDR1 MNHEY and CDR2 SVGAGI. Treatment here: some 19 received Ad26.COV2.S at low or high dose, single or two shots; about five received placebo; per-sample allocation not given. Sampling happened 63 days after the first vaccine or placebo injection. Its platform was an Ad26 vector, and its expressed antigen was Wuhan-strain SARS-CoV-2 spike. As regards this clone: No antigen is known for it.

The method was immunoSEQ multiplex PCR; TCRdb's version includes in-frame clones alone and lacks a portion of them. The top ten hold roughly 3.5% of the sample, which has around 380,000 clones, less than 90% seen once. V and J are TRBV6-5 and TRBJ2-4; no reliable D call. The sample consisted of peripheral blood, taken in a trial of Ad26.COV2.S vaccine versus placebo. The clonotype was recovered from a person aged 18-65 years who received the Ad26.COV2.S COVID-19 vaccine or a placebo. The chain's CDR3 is CASSYLGAKNIQYF. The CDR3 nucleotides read TGTGCCAGCAGTTACCTGGGGGCCAAAAACATTCAGTACTTC.